The T cell receptor beta chain described here comes from a study of T-cell reconstitution after alpha-beta-depleted transplantation in children. The CDR3 runs 16 residues. V dropped 0 bases and J dropped 6; count of bases not matched to a gene: 10. Per germline, CDR1 MNHEY and CDR2 SVGEGT. Library preparation (for TCRbeta) was performed with unique molecular identifiers. TCRdb re-called the PCR reads through MiXCR, storing one row per CDR3 protein. The table records 200,000 to 300,000 distinct CDR3 sequences, under 30% of them present only once. The sequenced sample was PBMCs, mostly from graft donor cells, obtained 360 days after TCRalphabeta/CD19-depleted stem cell transplant. V is TRBV6-2 or TRBV6-3 and J is TRBJ2-7; 8 bases are a match to TRBD2. This clonotype was obtained from a female patient aged 2-15 years who had a stem cell transplant for congenital amegakaryocytic thrombocytopenia, so the T cells may come from the graft donor. The CDR3 nucleotides are TGTGCCAGCAGTTACTCCCTGGGAGCGGGAGACCCCGAGCAGTACTTC. It encodes CASSYSLGAGDPEQYF.